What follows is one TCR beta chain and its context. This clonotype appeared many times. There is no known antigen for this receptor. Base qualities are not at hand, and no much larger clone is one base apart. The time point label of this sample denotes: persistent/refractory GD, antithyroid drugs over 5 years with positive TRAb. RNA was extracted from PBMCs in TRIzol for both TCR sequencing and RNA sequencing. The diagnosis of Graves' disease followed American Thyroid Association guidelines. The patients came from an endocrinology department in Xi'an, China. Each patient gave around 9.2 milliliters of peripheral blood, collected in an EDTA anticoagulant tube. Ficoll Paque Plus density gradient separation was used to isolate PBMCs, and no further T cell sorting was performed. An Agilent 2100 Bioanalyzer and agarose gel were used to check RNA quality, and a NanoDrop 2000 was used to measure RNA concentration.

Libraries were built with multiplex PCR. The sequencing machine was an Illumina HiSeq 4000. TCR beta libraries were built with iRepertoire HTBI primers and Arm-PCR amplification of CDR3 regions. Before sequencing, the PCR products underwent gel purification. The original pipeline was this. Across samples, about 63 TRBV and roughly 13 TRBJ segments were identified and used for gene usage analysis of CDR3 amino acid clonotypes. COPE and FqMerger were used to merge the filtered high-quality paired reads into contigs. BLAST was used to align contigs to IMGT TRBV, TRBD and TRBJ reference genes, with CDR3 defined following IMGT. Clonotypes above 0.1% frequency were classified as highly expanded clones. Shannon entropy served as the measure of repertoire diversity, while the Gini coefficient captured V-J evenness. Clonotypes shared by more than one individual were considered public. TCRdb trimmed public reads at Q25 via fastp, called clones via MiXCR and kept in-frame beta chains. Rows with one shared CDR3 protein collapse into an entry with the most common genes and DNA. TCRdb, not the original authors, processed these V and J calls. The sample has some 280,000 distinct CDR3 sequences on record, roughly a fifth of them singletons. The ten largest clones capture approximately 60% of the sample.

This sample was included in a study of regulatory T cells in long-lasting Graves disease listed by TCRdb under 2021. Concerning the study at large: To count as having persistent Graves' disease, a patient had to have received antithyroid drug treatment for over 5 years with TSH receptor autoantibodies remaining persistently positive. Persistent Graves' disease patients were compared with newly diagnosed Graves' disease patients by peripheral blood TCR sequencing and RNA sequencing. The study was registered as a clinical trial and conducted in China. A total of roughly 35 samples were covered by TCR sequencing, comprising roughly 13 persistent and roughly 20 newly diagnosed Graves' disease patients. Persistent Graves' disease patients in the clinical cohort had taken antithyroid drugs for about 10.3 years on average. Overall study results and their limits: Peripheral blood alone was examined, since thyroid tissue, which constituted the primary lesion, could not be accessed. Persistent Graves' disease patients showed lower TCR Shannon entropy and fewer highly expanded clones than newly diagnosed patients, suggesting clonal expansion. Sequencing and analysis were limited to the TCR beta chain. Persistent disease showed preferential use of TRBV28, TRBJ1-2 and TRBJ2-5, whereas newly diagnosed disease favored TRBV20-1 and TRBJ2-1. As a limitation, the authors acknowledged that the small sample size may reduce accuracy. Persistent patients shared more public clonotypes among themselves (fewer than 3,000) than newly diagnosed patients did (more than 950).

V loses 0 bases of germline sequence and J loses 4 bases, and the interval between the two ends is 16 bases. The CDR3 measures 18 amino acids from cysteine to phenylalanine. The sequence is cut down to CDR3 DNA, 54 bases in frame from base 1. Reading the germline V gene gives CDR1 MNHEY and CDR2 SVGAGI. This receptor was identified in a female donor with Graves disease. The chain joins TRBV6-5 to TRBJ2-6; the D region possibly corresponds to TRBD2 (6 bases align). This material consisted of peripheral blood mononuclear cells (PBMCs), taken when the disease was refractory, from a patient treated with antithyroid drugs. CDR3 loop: CASSYSTGGGDGANVLTF. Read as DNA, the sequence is TGTGCCAGCAGTTACTCGACCGGAGGAGGGGACGGGGCCAACGTCCTGACTTTC.